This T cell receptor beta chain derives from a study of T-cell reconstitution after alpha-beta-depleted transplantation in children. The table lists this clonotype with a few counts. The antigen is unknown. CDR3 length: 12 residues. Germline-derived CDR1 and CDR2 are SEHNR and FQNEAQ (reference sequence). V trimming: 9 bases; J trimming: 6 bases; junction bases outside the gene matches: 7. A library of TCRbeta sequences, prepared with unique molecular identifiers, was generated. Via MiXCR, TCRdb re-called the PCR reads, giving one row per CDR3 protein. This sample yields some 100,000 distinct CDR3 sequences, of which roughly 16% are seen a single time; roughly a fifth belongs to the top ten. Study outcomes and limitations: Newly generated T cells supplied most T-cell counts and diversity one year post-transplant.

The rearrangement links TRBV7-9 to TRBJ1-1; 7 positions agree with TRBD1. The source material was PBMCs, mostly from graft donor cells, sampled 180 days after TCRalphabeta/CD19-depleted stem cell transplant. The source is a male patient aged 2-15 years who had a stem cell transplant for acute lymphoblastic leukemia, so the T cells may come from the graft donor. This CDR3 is CASRDTGAEAFF. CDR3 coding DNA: TGTGCCAGTCGGGACACAGGGGCTGAAGCTTTCTTT. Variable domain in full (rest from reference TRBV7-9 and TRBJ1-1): DTGVSQNPRHKITKRGQNVTFRCDPISEHNRLYWYRQTLGQGPEFLTYFQNEAQLEKSRLLSDRFSAERPKGSFSTLEIQRTEQGDSAMYLCASRDTGAEAFFGQGTRLTVV.